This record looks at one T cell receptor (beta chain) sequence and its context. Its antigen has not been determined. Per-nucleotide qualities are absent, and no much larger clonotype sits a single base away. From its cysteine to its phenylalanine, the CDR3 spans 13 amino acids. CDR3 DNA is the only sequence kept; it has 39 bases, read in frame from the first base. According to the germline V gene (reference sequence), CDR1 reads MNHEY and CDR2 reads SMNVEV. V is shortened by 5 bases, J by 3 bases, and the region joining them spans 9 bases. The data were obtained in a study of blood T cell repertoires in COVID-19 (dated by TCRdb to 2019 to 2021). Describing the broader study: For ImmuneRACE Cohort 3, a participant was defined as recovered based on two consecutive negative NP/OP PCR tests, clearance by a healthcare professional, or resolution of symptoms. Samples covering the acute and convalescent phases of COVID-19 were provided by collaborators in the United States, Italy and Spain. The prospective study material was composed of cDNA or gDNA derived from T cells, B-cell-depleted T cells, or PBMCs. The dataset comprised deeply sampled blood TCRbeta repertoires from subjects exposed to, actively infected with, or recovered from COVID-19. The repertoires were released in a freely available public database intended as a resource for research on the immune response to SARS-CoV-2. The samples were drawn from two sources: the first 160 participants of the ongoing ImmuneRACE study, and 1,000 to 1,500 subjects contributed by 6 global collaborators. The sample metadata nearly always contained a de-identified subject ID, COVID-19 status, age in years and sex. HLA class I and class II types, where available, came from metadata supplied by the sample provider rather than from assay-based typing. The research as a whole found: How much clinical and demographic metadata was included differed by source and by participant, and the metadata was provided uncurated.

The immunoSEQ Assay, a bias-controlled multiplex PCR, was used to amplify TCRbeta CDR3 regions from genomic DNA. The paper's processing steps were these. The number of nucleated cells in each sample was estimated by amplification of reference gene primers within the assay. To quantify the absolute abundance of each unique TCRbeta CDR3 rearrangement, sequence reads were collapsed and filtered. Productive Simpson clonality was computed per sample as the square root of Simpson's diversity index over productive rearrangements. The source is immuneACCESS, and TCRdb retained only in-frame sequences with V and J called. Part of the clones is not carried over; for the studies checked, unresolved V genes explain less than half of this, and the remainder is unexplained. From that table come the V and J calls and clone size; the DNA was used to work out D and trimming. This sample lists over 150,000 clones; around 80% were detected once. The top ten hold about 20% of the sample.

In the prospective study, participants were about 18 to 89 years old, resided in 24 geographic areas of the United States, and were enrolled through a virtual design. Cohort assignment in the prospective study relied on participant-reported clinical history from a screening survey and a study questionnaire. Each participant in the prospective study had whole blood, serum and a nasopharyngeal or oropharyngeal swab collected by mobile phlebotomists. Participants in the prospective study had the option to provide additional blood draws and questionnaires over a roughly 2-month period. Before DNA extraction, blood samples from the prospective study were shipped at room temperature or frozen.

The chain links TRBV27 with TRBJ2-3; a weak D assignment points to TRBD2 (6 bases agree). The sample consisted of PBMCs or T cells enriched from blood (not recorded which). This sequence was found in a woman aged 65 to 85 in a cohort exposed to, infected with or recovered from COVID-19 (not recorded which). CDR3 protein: CASSRRGTDTQYF. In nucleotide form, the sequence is TGTGCCAGCAGTCGGCGGGGTACAGATACGCAGTATTTT.